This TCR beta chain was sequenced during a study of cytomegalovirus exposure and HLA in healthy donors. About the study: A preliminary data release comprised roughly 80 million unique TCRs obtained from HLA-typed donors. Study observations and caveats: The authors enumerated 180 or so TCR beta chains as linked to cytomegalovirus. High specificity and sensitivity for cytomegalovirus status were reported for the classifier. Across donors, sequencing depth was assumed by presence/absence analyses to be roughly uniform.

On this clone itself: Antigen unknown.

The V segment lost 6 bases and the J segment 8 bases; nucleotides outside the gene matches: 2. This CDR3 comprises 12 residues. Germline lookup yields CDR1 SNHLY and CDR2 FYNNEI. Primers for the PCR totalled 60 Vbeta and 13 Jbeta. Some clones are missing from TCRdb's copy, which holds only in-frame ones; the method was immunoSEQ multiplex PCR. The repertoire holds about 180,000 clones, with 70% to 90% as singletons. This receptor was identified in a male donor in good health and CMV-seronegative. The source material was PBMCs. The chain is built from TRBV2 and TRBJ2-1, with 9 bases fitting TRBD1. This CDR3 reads CASRGQGDEQFF. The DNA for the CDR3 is TGTGCCAGCAGGGGACAGGGAGATGAGCAGTTCTTC.